These 10 T cell receptor beta chains came from one sample sequenced in a study of blood T cells in healthy people across ages. Through a sample-barcoded 5' primer and a J-beta primer mix, a second PCR was run for roughly 7 to 12 cycles. A single record per CDR3 protein comes from TCRdb applying MiXCR to the 5' RACE reads. Of roughly 1,500,000 distinct CDR3 sequences detected, roughly 32% appear once; the ten largest clones hold 11%. Sequencing was done on a sample of blood. These receptor sequences come from a woman in her twenties or thirties in good health.

The chain is built from TRBV6-5 and TRBJ2-7; D is ambiguous. The CDR3 loop spans 15 amino acids. Germline CDR1 reads MNHEY; CDR2 reads SVGAGI. Trimming took 0 bases from V and 3 from J, leaving 12 bases between them. DNA for the CDR3: TGTGCCAGCAGTTACTCTCAGTTCGCTGTCTACGAGCAGTACTTC. It yields the protein CASSYSQFAVYEQYF.

This clonotype was observed a handful of times. This chain links TRBV11-3 with TRBJ2-1; 8 nucleotides match TRBD1. This CDR3 is built from 17 residues. V was pared by 1 base and J by 2 bases, with 7 bases of the junction left unmatched. From germline, CDR1 is SGHNT and CDR2 YENEEA. DNA for the CDR3: TGTGCCAGCAGCTTAGGCGATAGCAGGGGGCCCTACAATGAGCAGTTCTTC. Protein sequence: CASSLGDSRGPYNEQFF.

The V and J genes are TRBV11-2 and TRBJ2-7, with TRBD2 identical over 7 bases. V was clipped by 0 bases and J by 2 bases; unmatched bases: 7. The CDR3 consists of 16 residues. Per germline, CDR1 SGHAT and CDR2 FQNNGV. The DNA for the CDR3 is TGTGCCAGCAGCTTAGAGGTCGGGGACTATACCTACGAGCAGTACTTC. Translation gives CASSLEVGDYTYEQYF. Full variable domain (remainder filled in from reference TRBV11-2 and TRBJ2-7): EAGVAQSPRYKIIEKRQSVAFWCNPISGHATLYWYQQILGQGPKLLIQFQNNGVVDDSQLPKDRFSAERLKGVDSTLKIQPAKLEDSAVYLCASSLEVGDYTYEQYFGPGTRLTVT.

A remark on this clonotype: The junction differs from germline at one of its ends, possibly a read error. The rearrangement joins TRBV7-3 to TRBJ2-1, with D maybe TRBD2 (7 bases). This CDR3 spans 13 amino acids. The V gene's germline CDR1 is SGHTA and CDR2 FQGTGA. CDR3 DNA: TGTGCCAGCGGCTTTGGGGGGGCCGATGAGCAGTTCTTC. Residues: CASGFGGADEQFF.

This clonotype was seen a handful of times. The chain links TRBV29-1 to TRBJ1-4; the match to TRBD1 covers 7 bases. V was clipped by 4 bases and J by 7 bases; unmatched bases: 3. In germline, CDR1 is SQVTM, CDR2 ANQGSEA. This CDR3 is 12 amino acids long. The CDR3 nucleotides are TGCAGCGTTGGGGACAGTAGTGAAAAACTGTTTTTT. Amino acids: CSVGDSSEKLFF.

The chain combines TRBV5-1 with TRBJ2-1; possible D gene TRBD2, 5 bases. Germline V lookup: CDR1 SGHRS, CDR2 YFSETQ. The CDR3 runs to 15 residues. V was shortened by 2 bases and J by 8 bases, with 17 bases between the two germline ends. This chain's CDR3 is CASSLSSGFIYEQFF. CDR3 DNA sequence: TGCGCCAGCAGCTTAAGTTCGGGATTCATCTATGAGCAGTTCTTC.

Notes on this clonotype: An end of the junction differs from the germline gene, which may be a read error. The chain employs TRBV3-1 and TRBJ2-1; no reliable D call. The CDR3 contains 12 residues. Germline-derived CDR1 and CDR2 are LGHDT and YNNKEL (reference sequence). The CDR3 nucleotides read TGTGCCAGCAGCCCCACGCTCGGTGAGCGGTTCTTC. Amino acids: CASSPTLGERFF.

In this sample, this clonotype turned up many times. The gene calls are TRBV29-1 and TRBJ1-5; D remains unclear. The germline CDR1 and CDR2 sequences are SQVTM and ANQGSEA. The CDR3 sequence is 14 residues long. V lost 4 bases and J 6 bases, leaving 16 bases between the germline ends. The CDR3 region has the DNA TGCAGCGTTGTTAAGCGGACTCCCGGTCAGCCCCAGCATTTT. Translation: CSVVKRTPGQPQHF.

J is TRBJ2-7 and V is TRBV7-8; 9 bases fit TRBD1. CDR1 and CDR2 (germline): SGHVS, FQNEAQ. This CDR3 region has 15 residues. Unmatched junction bases numbered 6, after V lost 2 bases and J lost 4 bases. CDR3 in amino acids: CASSLTGTGQYEQYF. In nucleotides, the CDR3 is TGTGCCAGCAGCTTAACCGGGACAGGGCAGTACGAGCAGTACTTC.

The V gene is TRBV3-1, the J gene TRBJ1-1; D is unclear. There are 15 residues in the CDR3. The germline CDR1 and CDR2 sequences are LGHDT and YNNKEL (reference sequence). Trimming cost V 0 bases and J 4 bases, with 12 bases left between them. CDR3 sequence: CASSQDRIKGTEAFF. The CDR3 DNA reads TGTGCCAGCAGCCAAGACCGCATTAAGGGCACTGAAGCTTTCTTT.